This T cell receptor (beta chain) emerged from a study of CD8 T cells in ankylosing spondylitis. Overall study results and limits: Significantly higher representation of disease-linked clones was reported for matched ankylosing spondylitis synovial fluid. The study identified a TCR beta motif of 7 or 8 highly homologous variants that appeared characteristic of ankylosing spondylitis blood.

In its sample, this clonotype was seen many times. Antigen: not known. Via MiXCR, TCRdb re-called the 5' RACE reads, giving one row per CDR3 protein. The table has about 64,000 distinct CDR3 sequences, approximately 5.7% seen once. Germline lookup yields CDR1 MGHRA and CDR2 YSYEKL. CDR3 length equals 18 residues. Trimming removed 2 bases at V and 8 bases at J, with 24 bases between. The chain links TRBV4-1 to TRBJ1-4; D perhaps matches TRBD1 (5 bases). This clonotype originated in a male donor with ankylosing spondylitis. Sequences were obtained from synovial fluid, either unsorted or a sorted T cell fraction (not recorded which). CDR3 sequence: CASSQLGRAWQGGEKLFF. The CDR3 DNA reads as TGCGCCAGCAGCCAACTAGGGAGGGCATGGCAGGGAGGGGAAAAACTGTTTTTT.